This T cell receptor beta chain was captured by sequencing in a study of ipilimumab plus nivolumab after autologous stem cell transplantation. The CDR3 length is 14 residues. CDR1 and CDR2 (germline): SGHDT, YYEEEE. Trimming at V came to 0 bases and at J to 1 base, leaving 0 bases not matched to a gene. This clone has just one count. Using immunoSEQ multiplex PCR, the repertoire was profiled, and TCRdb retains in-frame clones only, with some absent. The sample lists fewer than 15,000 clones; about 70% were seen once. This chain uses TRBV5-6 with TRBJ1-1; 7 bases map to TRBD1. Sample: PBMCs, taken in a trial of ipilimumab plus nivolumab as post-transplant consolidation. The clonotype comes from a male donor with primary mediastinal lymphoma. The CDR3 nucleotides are TGTGCCAGCAGCTTGGACAGGGGGAACACTGAAGCTTTCTTT. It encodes CASSLDRGNTEAFF. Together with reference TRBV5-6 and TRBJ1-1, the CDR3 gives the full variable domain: DAGVTQSPTHLIKTRGQQVTLRCSPKSGHDTVSWYQQALGQGPQFIFQYYEEEERQRGNFPDRFSGHQFPNYSSELNVNALLLGDSALYLCASSLDRGNTEAFFGQGTRLTVV.